The 10 T cell receptor beta chains given below trace back to one sample, sequenced in a study of a mutant IDH1 vaccine in newly diagnosed glioma. Time point: week 35, safety follow-up. Vaccination comprised doses that each held 300 ug of mutant IDH1 20-mer peptide, plus topical imiquimod. Using immunoSEQ multiplex PCR, the repertoire was profiled, and TCRdb retains in-frame clones only, with some absent. The repertoire holds about 26,000 clones, over 65% seen once, with 25% to 35% in the top ten. These receptors' antigens are unknown. The sequences come from PBMCs, collected from a glioma patient whose treatment included an IDH1 peptide vaccine. The receptor source for this set is a man aged 25-40 years with glioma.

The rearrangement joins TRBV15 to TRBJ2-7; D is perhaps TRBD1 (5 bases). Per the germline V gene, CDR1 is LNHNV and CDR2 is YYDKDF (reference sequence). The CDR3 consists of 14 residues. Trimming pared 1 base from V and 0 bases from J, leaving 7 bases between. As DNA, the CDR3 is TGTGCCACCAGCAGAGCCCAGGGCTCCTACGAGCAGTACTTC. Its translation: CATSRAQGSYEQYF. Filled out from reference TRBV15 and TRBJ2-7, the complete variable domain reads DAMVIQNPRYQVTQFGKPVTLSCSQTLNHNVMYWYQQKSSQAPKLLFHYYDKDFNNEADTPDNFQSRRPNTSFCFLDIRSPGLGDTAMYLCATSRAQGSYEQYFGPGTRLTVT.

The chain employs TRBV6-1 and TRBJ2-7, with 8 bases fitting TRBD1. The CDR3 covers 13 residues. Per the germline V gene, CDR1 is MNHNS and CDR2 is SASEGT. V was clipped by 6 bases and J by 0 bases; unmatched bases: 1. The CDR3 reads CASRQGVSYEQYF. For the CDR3, the DNA is TGTGCCAGCAGACAGGGGGTCTCCTACGAGCAGTACTTC.

The gene calls are TRBV27 and TRBJ1-5, with 7 bases aligning to TRBD1. Per the germline V gene, CDR1 is MNHEY and CDR2 is SMNVEV (reference sequence). Losses at the gene ends were 5 bases for V and 6 bases for J; bases not matched to a gene: 10. This CDR3 contains 15 residues. The CDR3 DNA reads TGTGCCAGCAGTCCCAGGGACAGTATCGGTCAGCCCCAGCATTTT. The encoded protein is CASSPRDSIGQPQHF.

V gene TRBV5-6 combines with J gene TRBJ2-7, with a possible D match to TRBD1 (7 bases). The V end was cut by 0 bases, the J end by 5 bases, with 15 bases between. The CDR3 covers 15 residues. Per the germline V gene, CDR1 is SGHDT and CDR2 is YYEEEE. CDR3 coding DNA: TGTGCCAGCAGCTTGGCCGGCCCAGGGGGGCACGAGCAGTACTTC. Amino acid sequence: CASSLAGPGGHEQYF.

This rearrangement joins TRBV6-6 to TRBJ2-5; 8 bases fit TRBD2. Per the germline V gene, CDR1 is MNHNY and CDR2 is SVGAGI (reference sequence). V shed 2 bases and J 1 base; nucleotides not matched to a gene: 0. The CDR3 length is 14 residues. The CDR3 loop is CASSYRGGQETQYF. CDR3 nucleotides: TGTGCCAGCAGTTACCGGGGGGGCCAAGAGACCCAGTACTTC.

This chain uses TRBV18 with TRBJ1-1; a possible D gene is TRBD1 (5 bases). Trimming shortened V by 4 bases and J by 8 bases, and 14 bases separated the two germline ends. CDR3 length: 13 amino acids. Per germline, CDR1 KGHSH and CDR2 LQKENI. Here the CDR3 reads CASSLDWDREAFF. The CDR3 DNA reads TGTGCCAGCTCACTCGATTGGGACCGCGAAGCTTTCTTT. Drawing the rest from reference TRBV18 and TRBJ1-1, the complete variable domain is NAGVMQNPRHLVRRRGQEARLRCSPMKGHSHVYWYRQLPEEGLKFMVYLQKENIIDESGMPKERFSAEFPKEGPSILRIQQVVRGDSAAYFCASSLDWDREAFFGQGTRLTVV.

The V and J genes are TRBV6-6 and TRBJ2-2; 8 bases fit TRBD2. There are 14 residues in the CDR3. Germline V gives CDR1 MNHNY, CDR2 SVGAGI (reference sequence). V lost 4 bases, J lost 4 bases, and 2 bases stayed unmatched. The CDR3 DNA reads as TGTGCCAGCAGTTCAGCGGGAGCCACCGGGGAGCTGTTTTTT. It translates to CASSSAGATGELFF.

This clone appeared once. J is TRBJ2-2 and V is TRBV5-1; D ambiguous. Looked up from germline, CDR1 is SGHRS and CDR2 is YFSETQ. Between the trimmed V and J ends, which lost 0 bases and 0 bases, there was a span of 6 bases. The CDR3 extends over 15 amino acids. In nucleotides, the CDR3 is TGCGCCAGCAGCTTGGAACACCCGAACACCGGGGAGCTGTTTTTT. This encodes CASSLEHPNTGELFF.

The chain joins TRBV9 to TRBJ2-2, with D tentatively TRBD2 (5 bases). Germline loops: CDR1 SGDLS, CDR2 YYNGEE. V was pared by 3 bases and J by 1 base, with 7 bases between. The CDR3 covers 14 residues. The chain's CDR3 is CASSGTLNTGELFF. The CDR3 coding sequence is TGTGCCAGCAGCGGGACTCTGAACACCGGGGAGCTGTTTTTT.

The chain has TRBV4-3 and TRBJ2-7; D may be TRBD2 (6 bases). This CDR3 has 14 residues. V was clipped by 1 base and J by 6 bases, with 13 bases between them. Germline V gives CDR1 LGHNA, CDR2 YSLEER. The CDR3 DNA is TGCGCCAGCAGCCAAGGGGGGGTATCATCCGAGCAGTACTTC. It specifies CASSQGGVSSEQYF.